This entry concerns a single T cell receptor (beta chain). Original processing methods: The assay estimated nucleated cells by amplifying reference gene primers. Method: immunoSEQ multiplex PCR; TCRdb's copy keeps in-frame clones and lacks some. D and trimming were read from the DNA, whereas the V and J calls and clone size are those reported in that table. The sample lists 150,000 to 200,000 clones; about 90% were seen once. Recruitment covered about two dozen US areas and drew participants whose ages spanned 18 to 89 years. The entry originates in a study of blood T cell repertoires in COVID-19. Looking at the study overall: Material from acute and convalescent COVID-19 was sourced from the United States, Italy and Spain. PBMCs, B-cell-depleted T cells, or T cells provided the cDNA or gDNA that made up the material.

The receptor was isolated from a woman between 45 and 60 years old who had recovered from COVID-19. Sequencing input: PBMCs or T cells enriched from blood (not recorded which).

The CDR3 DNA follows: TGCAGCGTTGGTGGGACAGGGGTTTATGAGCAGTTCTTC. Amino acids: CSVGGTGVYEQFF. This chain uses TRBV29-1 with TRBJ2-1; 10 nucleotides align to TRBD1. This CDR3 has 13 amino acids. The germline V gene has CDR1 SQVTM and CDR2 ANQGSEA. Germline trimming cut 4 bases from V and 8 bases from J; bases unmatched to any gene: 5.